This T cell receptor beta chain was observed in a study of cytotoxic CD8 clonotypes in ibrutinib-treated CLL. Whole-study findings and limits: Samples were collected at differing times from sustained-remission and progressing patients.

Generated by immunoSEQ multiplex PCR, the TCRdb table keeps only in-frame clones and is missing some. Counted here are about 14,000 clones, roughly 64% occurring once; the ten biggest clones make up 40%. Note on this clone: The target antigen is unknown.

The sample was PBMCs, taken before ibrutinib treatment. The receptor comes from a human donor with chronic lymphocytic leukemia.

The chain's CDR3 is CASSQIGREIRGYTF. CDR3 DNA: TGTGCCAGCAGCCAAATCGGCAGGGAAATTCGTGGCTACACCTTC. The V call is TRBV14, the J call TRBJ1-2, with D maybe TRBD1 (5 bases). The CDR3 extends over 15 amino acids. Germline V gene lookup returns CDR1 SGHDN and CDR2 FVKESK. The V and J ends lost 2 bases and 7 bases respectively, with 17 bases between them.